This is a list of T cell receptor beta chains from one sample in a study of T cell responses to AZD1222 COVID-19 vaccine. Clones were read by immunoSEQ multiplex PCR, and TCRdb kept only the in-frame ones, dropping some. The table lists some 90,000 clones, under 95% of them singletons. This sample comprised peripheral blood, obtained on day 0 of MenACWY control vaccination. The receptors stem from an adult in good health. CDR3s include the opening cysteine and the closing phenylalanine or tryptophan. The D gene is left open where the match is weak.

TRBD1,16,TRBV3-1/TRBV3-2,TRBJ1-3,TGTGCCAGCAGCGGACGACAGGGGGCCAAAGGAAACACCATATATTTT,CASSGRQGAKGNTIYF
-,13,TRBV28,TRBJ1-6,TGTGCCAGTAAACCTGGGATTAATTCACCCCTCCACTTT,CASKPGINSPLHF
-,16,TRBV2,TRBJ1-5,TGTGCCAGCAGTTTGGACAGCTCATATAGCAATCAGCCCCAGCATTTT,CASSLDSSYSNQPQHF
-,16,TRBV5-5,TRBJ2-7,TGTGCCAGCAGCTTGAGTGGGTCGTCTACCAACTCCGGGCAGTACTTC,CASSLSGSSTNSGQYF
TRBD1,15,TRBV18,TRBJ2-3,TGTGCCAGCTCACCAGGGACAGGGGGCACAGATACGCAGTATTTT,CASSPGTGGTDTQYF
-,14,TRBV2,TRBJ2-3,TGTGCCAGCAGTGAACTTTCTACCACAGATACGCAGTATTTT,CASSELSTTDTQYF
TRBD1,15,TRBV14,TRBJ2-1,TGTGCCAGCAGCCGCACACCGACAGGGGCGGATGAGCAGTTCTTC,CASSRTPTGADEQFF
-,13,TRBV19,TRBJ1-3,TGTGCCAGTATGTCCTCTACTGGAAACACCATATATTTT,CASMSSTGNTIYF
-,15,TRBV7-2,TRBJ2-2,TGTGCCAGCAGTAGTACGGCAGGGGCCACCGGGGAGCTGTTTTTT,CASSSTAGATGELFF
-,14,TRBV10-2,TRBJ1-3,TGCGCCAGCAGGGGGGGGCCATCTGGAAACACCATATATTTT,CASRGGPSGNTIYF
-,17,TRBV29-1,TRBJ2-1,TGCAGCGTCGAGGGCGGGGAAGTGTTGGTGGGAAACAATGAGCAGTTCTTC,CSVEGGEVLVGNNEQFF
TRBD2,14,TRBV6-1,TRBJ2-7,TGTGCCAGCAGTGAAGCTAGCGGGGGATACGAGCAGTACTTC,CASSEASGGYEQYF
-,14,TRBV2,TRBJ2-1,TGTGCCAGCAGTGAAGGGACATTCTACAATGAGCAGTTCTTC,CASSEGTFYNEQFF
TRBD2,16,TRBV7-2,TRBJ2-1,TGTGCCAGCAGCTTAGTAAGACTAGCGGTATACAATGAGCAGTTCTTC,CASSLVRLAVYNEQFF
-,15,TRBV28,TRBJ1-2,TGTGCCAGCAGTTCGTCTAGCGGGCCTAACTATGGCTACACCTTC,CASSSSSGPNYGYTF
TRBD1,15,TRBV18,TRBJ2-7,TGTGCCAGCTCCCGGCCGGGACAGGGAATCTACGAGCAGTACTTC,CASSRPGQGIYEQYF
-,11,TRBV20-1,TRBJ1-2,TGCAGTGCTAAAGCTAACTATGGCTACACCTTC,CSAKANYGYTF
-,16,TRBV9,TRBJ1-5,TGTGCCAGCAGCGCAGGGGACCTTAGGAGTAATCAGCCCCAGCATTTT,CASSAGDLRSNQPQHF
TRBD1,14,TRBV6-5,TRBJ1-2,TGTGCCAGCGCCCGACAGGGAGGGTCCTATGGCTACACCTTC,CASARQGGSYGYTF
TRBD1,10,TRBV2,TRBJ2-7,TGTGCCAGCAGACTGGGACAGGACGCCTTC,CASRLGQDAF
TRBD1,14,TRBV28,TRBJ1-1,TGTGCCAGCAGACCGGACAGGGCGAACACTGAAGCTTTCTTT,CASRPDRANTEAFF
TRBD1,16,TRBV7-2,TRBJ2-3,TGTGCCAGCAGCTTAGGTGGGACAGGGGCGAAAGATACGCAGTATTTT,CASSLGGTGAKDTQYF
-,13,TRBV12-3/TRBV12-4,TRBJ2-7,TGTGCCAGCAGAAGATCCGGGGCCGACGAGCAGTACTTC,CASRRSGADEQYF
-,14,TRBV3-1/TRBV3-2,TRBJ2-2,TGTGCCAGCAGCCGGGCCTACAACACCGGGGAGCTGTTTTTT,CASSRAYNTGELFF
-,16,TRBV9,TRBJ2-2,TGTGCCAGCAGCGTAGCGGTCACAGGTTACACCGGGGAGCTGTTTTTT,CASSVAVTGYTGELFF